This TCR beta chain was sequenced for a study of cytomegalovirus exposure and HLA in healthy donors. Study-level information: Inside one of the first data releases sat about 91 million unique TCRs taken from HLA-typed donors. Falling in the Caucasian-associated ancestry cluster were 81% of around 370 genotyped donors.

As for the donors, each was a healthy bone marrow donor. Findings and caveats of the study: According to a later analysis, most TCR beta chains associated with CMV appeared HLA-restricted.

Vbeta (60) and Jbeta (13) primers were used in the PCR. Data came from immunoSEQ multiplex PCR; TCRdb stores just in-frame clones and leaves some out. The sample has under 200,000 clones, 68% seen once. As for this clone: Its matching antigen is unknown.

This sequence was found in a woman aged 40 to 50 in good health and CMV-seropositive. Sequencing was performed on PBMCs.

The DNA of the CDR3 is TGTGCCAGTAGTCGGCAGGGGGTGCATTCTGGAAACACCATATATTTT. Protein product: CASSRQGVHSGNTIYF. The chain has TRBV19 and TRBJ1-3; 7 nucleotides line up with TRBD1. The CDR3 consists of 16 residues. Germline CDR1 is LNHDA and CDR2 is SQIVND (reference sequence). V lost 5 bases to trimming and J lost 1 base; unmatched junction nucleotides: 8. Looking up the rest from reference TRBV19 and TRBJ1-3 gives the full variable domain: DGGITQSPKYLFRKEGQNVTLSCEQNLNHDAMYWYRQDPGQGLRLIYYSQIVNDFQKGDIAEGYSVSREKKESFPLTVTSAQKNPTAFYLCASSRQGVHSGNTIYFGEGSWLTVV.